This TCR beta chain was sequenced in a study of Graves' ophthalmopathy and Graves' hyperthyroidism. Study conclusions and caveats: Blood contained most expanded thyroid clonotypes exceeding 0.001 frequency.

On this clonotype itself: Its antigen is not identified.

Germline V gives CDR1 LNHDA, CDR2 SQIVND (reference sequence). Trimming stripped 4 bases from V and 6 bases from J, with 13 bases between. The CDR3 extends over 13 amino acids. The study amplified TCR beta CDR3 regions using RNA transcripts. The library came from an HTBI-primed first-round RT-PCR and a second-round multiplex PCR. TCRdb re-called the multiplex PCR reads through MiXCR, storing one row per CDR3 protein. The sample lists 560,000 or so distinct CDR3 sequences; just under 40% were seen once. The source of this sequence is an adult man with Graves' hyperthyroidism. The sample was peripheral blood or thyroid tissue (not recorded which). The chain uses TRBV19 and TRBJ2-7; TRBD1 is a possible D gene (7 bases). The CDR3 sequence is CASSTSGGGEQYF. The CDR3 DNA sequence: TGTGCCAGTAGTACCTCAGGGGGAGGCGAGCAGTACTTC. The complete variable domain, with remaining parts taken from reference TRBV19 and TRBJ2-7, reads DGGITQSPKYLFRKEGQNVTLSCEQNLNHDAMYWYRQDPGQGLRLIYYSQIVNDFQKGDIAEGYSVSREKKESFPLTVTSAQKNPTAFYLCASSTSGGGEQYFGPGTRLTVT.